This TCR beta chain emerged from a study of graft-versus-host responses after intestinal transplantation. Study-level points and caveats: The recipient marrow held GvH clones, and some of them showed up first in ileum or blood.

Sequenced by immunoSEQ multiplex PCR; TCRdb stores in-frame clones only, minus some. The top ten clones hold roughly 0.17% of a sample with approximately 130,000 clones, more than 80% of them seen once. Notes on this clone: What it binds is unknown.

The V gene lost 5 bases and the J gene lost 5 bases, with 22 bases spanning the gap. CDR3 length equals 16 residues. Germline V lookup: CDR1 MNHNY, CDR2 SVGAGI (reference sequence). The sequence derives from a human donor who received an intestinal transplant. The chain has TRBV6-6 and TRBJ2-7, with TRBD2 as a possible D gene (7 bases). The sequencing here drew on unstimulated CD4+ T cells sorted from spleen or lymph node cells, taken before intestinal transplant. The DNA of the CDR3 is TGTGCCAGCAGTCCCCTGAGGGGGGGGTTAGTCGACGAGCAGTACTTC. This sequence encodes CASSPLRGGLVDEQYF.